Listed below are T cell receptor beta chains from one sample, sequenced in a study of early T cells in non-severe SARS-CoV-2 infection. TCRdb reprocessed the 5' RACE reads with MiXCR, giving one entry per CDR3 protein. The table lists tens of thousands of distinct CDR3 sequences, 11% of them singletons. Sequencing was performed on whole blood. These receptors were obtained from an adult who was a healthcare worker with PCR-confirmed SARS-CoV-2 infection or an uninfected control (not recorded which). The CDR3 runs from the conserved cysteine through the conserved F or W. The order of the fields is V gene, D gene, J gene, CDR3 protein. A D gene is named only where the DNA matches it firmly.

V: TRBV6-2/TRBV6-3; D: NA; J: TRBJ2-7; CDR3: CAIRPGPFYEQYF
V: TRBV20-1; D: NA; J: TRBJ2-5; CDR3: CSATTGLETQYF
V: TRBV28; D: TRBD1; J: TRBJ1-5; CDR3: CASSLAGTGAEQPQHF
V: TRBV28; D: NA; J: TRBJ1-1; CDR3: CASSIRGWGNTEAFF
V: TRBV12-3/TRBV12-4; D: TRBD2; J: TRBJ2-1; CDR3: CASSLQTTSGRAYEQFF
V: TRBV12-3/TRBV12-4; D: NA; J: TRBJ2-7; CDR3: CASSSRTEQYF
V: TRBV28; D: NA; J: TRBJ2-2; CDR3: CASISTGSGRTGELFF
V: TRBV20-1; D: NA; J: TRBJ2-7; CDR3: CSAREEGGLSYEQYF
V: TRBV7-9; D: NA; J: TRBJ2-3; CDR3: CASSPLGITDTQYF
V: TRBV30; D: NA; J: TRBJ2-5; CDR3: CAWNPGPREETQYF
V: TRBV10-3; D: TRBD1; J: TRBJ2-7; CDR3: CAISDGTGAYEQYF
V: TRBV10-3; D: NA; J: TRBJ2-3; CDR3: CAITRTSTDTQYF
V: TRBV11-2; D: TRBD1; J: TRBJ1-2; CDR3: CALRGEAYGYTF
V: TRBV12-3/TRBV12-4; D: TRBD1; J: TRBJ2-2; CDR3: CASSPKTGKTGELFF
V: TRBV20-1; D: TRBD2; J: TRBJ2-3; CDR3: CSAPIAGPGTDTQYF
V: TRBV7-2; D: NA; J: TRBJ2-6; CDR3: CASSFSGANVLTF
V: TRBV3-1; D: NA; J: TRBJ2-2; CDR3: CASSQDTRANTGELFF
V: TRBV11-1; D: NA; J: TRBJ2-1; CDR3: CASSLTQRAYNEQFF
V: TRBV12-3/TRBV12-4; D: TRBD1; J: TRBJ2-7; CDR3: CASSGWTGNVREQYF
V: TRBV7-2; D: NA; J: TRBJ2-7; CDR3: CASSLGFWEQYF